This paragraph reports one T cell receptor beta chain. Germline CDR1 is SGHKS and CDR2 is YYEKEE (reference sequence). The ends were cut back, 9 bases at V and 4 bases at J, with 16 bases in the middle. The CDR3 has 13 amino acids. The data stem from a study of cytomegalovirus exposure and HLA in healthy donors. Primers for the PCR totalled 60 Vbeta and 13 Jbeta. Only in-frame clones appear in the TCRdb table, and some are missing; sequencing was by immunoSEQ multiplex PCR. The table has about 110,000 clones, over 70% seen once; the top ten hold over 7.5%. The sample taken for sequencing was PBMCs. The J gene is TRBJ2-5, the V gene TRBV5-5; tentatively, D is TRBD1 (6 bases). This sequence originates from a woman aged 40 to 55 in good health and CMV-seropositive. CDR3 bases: TGTGCCACCCAGGGGTTGACTCGAGAGACCCAGTACTTC. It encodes CATQGLTRETQYF.